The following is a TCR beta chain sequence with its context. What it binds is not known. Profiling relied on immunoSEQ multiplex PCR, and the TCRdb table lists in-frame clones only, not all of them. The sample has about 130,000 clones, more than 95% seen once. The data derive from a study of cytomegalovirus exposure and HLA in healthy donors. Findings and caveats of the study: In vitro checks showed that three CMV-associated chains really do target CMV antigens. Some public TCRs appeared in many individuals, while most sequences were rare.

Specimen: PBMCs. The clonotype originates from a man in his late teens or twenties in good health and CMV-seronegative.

CDR3 in amino acids: CASSLRVGGEQYF. In DNA, the CDR3 is TGTGCCAGCAGTTTACGGGTTGGAGGCGAGCAGTACTTC. This chain joins TRBV27 and TRBJ2-7; D is perhaps TRBD2 (5 bases). This CDR3 spans 13 amino acids. V was cut by 2 bases and J by 6 bases, with 11 bases left in between. Germline-derived CDR1 and CDR2 are MNHEY and SMNVEV (reference sequence).